The present TCR beta chain was sequenced within a study of CD8 T cells in Susac syndrome. Germline V lookup: CDR1 MNHNY, CDR2 SVGAGI (reference sequence). Deletions cut 2 bases from V and 9 bases from J, with 17 bases between. The CDR3 loop spans 15 amino acids. Random hexamers were used to reverse transcribe an amount of roughly 0.5 to 1 ug RNA. Each CDR3 protein gets one entry after TCRdb re-called the immunoSEQ multiplex PCR reads with MiXCR. The sample records approximately 280,000 distinct CDR3 sequences, roughly 84% being singletons. Study-wide findings and caveats: The study conceded that relatively few individuals underwent its TCR sequencing and HLA analysis.

Those who served as multiple sclerosis controls were treatment-naive patients with stable or active relapsing-remitting disease. TEMRA cells were FACS-enriched and CD8+ and CD4+ T cells negatively isolated. In regard to this clonotype: The target antigen is unknown.

The TCR sequence derives from a human donor with multiple sclerosis. The rearrangement joins TRBV6-6 to TRBJ2-1; D call uncertain. Sequencing was performed on CD8+ T cells from PBMCs. DNA for the CDR3: TGTGCCAGCAGTTACGGTCCACCTGCTGTGGGTGAGCAGTTCTTC. Its protein is CASSYGPPAVGEQFF.